One sample yielded the 21 T cell receptor beta chains listed below, sequenced in a study of cytomegalovirus exposure and HLA in healthy donors (dated by TCRdb to 2016 to 2017). Library generation was performed with the immunoSEQ multiplex PCR assay. The multiplex PCR relied on a mix of 60 forward primers for TCR Vbeta segments and 13 reverse primers for TCR Jbeta segments. TCRdb stores this immuneACCESS table with in-frame sequences only. Part of the clones is absent; in the studies checked, under half of the shortfall reflects unresolved V genes, and no reason is known for the rest. The sample includes approximately 210,000 clones, with about three quarters observed a single time. Of the sample, 1.8% falls within the top ten clones. What was sequenced was PBMCs. Receptor source: a male donor in good health and CMV-seronegative.

This clone was found a few times. V and J are TRBV28 and TRBJ2-5; 8 bases map to TRBD1. The CDR3 extends over 18 amino acids. Trimming took 5 bases from V and 2 from J; bases not matched to a gene: 16. Looked up from germline, CDR1 is MDHEN and CDR2 is SYDVKM. CDR3 sequence reads: CASSNPSSPRGRQETQYF. CDR3 bases: TGTGCCAGCAGTAACCCTTCCTCTCCCAGGGGGCGGCAAGAGACCCAGTACTTC.

The chain carries TRBV12-5 and TRBJ1-1; no clear D gene. This CDR3 comprises 15 residues. The germline V and J ends were trimmed by 1 base and 7 bases, with 16 bases remaining between them. Germline CDR1 LGHNT, CDR2 FRNRAP. CDR3 in DNA: TGTGCTAGTGGTTTGGACGCAATCTGGGCCGGTGAAGCTTTCTTT. Protein product: CASGLDAIWAGEAFF.

The J gene is TRBJ1-3, the V gene TRBV5-4; D perhaps matches TRBD1 (6 bases). The germline gives CDR1 SGHNT, CDR2 YYREEE (reference sequence). Trimming stripped 4 bases from V and 4 bases from J, with 18 bases between. The CDR3 has 16 residues. CDR3 region: CASSNGAGTSGNTIYF. The CDR3 nucleotides read TGTGCCAGCAGCAACGGGGCCGGGACATCCGGAAACACCATATATTTT.

The chain combines TRBV6-1 with TRBJ2-2, with 7 positions matching TRBD1. The germline gives CDR1 MNHNS, CDR2 SASEGT. The junction had 15 bases not matched to a gene; V was cut back by 2 bases and J by 6 bases. The length of the CDR3 is 18 residues. The CDR3 is CASSERTGRPLFPGELFF. The CDR3 DNA follows: TGTGCCAGCAGTGAAAGGACAGGCCGTCCCCTTTTTCCCGGGGAGCTGTTTTTT.

The chain carries TRBV6-1 and TRBJ1-4; 7 bases are a match to TRBD1. CDR1 is MNHNS, CDR2 SASEGT, per germline. The CDR3 has 15 amino acids. The trim removed 5 bases at V and 8 bases at J, leaving 11 bases unmatched. The CDR3 loop is CASSSRTGGGEKLFF. For the CDR3, the DNA is TGTGCCAGCAGTTCCCGGACAGGAGGAGGCGAAAAACTGTTTTTT.

J is TRBJ2-2 and V is TRBV7-9; TRBD1 aligns across 7 bases. CDR3 size: 12 residues. Looked up from germline, CDR1 is SEHNR and CDR2 is FQNEAQ (reference sequence). CDR3: CSGTQGLAELFF. CDR3 nucleotides: TGTTCCGGAACACAGGGGTTAGCGGAGCTGTTTTTT.

This rearrangement joins TRBV27 to TRBJ2-5; TRBD1 agrees at 8 bases. Gene TRBJ2-7 matches the end of the DNA better, so the J call may be wrong. The CDR3 covers 16 residues. CDR1 MNHEY and CDR2 SMNVEV come from the germline V gene (reference sequence). Here the CDR3 reads CASSPSTGEKSYEQYF. Written as DNA, the CDR3 is TGTGCCAGCAGTCCCTCGACAGGGGAGAAGTCCTACGAGCAGTACTTC.

This clone was detected a few times. The V gene is TRBV5-6, the J gene TRBJ1-2, with 8 bases identical to TRBD1. In germline, CDR1 is SGHDT, CDR2 YYEEEE. The CDR3 has 13 residues. Unmatched junction bases numbered 5, after V lost 4 bases and J lost 6 bases. For the CDR3, the DNA is TGTGCCAGCAGCCAGACAGGGGTCCATGGCTACACCTTC. Its translation is CASSQTGVHGYTF.

The sample holds one count of this clone. The chain is built from TRBV7-2 and TRBJ2-1; D is possibly TRBD2 (6 bases). The ends were cut back, 5 bases at V and 7 bases at J, with 9 bases in the middle. In germline, CDR1 is SGHTA, CDR2 FQGNSA. The length of the CDR3 is 12 residues. The CDR3 coding sequence is TGTGCCAGCAGCCGGGAGCGGAATGAGCAGTTCTTC. Protein sequence: CASSRERNEQFF.

The chain links TRBV18 to TRBJ2-1, with 13 bases that match TRBD2. The J segment lost 6 bases and the V segment lost 0 bases, leaving 2 bases of the junction unmatched. The V gene's germline CDR1 is KGHSH and CDR2 LQKENI. This CDR3 has 16 amino acids. The DNA of the CDR3 is TGTGCCAGCTCACCACCCGGACTAGCGGGAGTCAATGAGCAGTTCTTC. Translating gives CASSPPGLAGVNEQFF.

V gene TRBV7-2 combines with J gene TRBJ2-1; 7 bases align to TRBD1. CDR1 is SGHTA and CDR2 is FQGNSA in the germline V gene. The CDR3 has 14 amino acids. Losses at the gene ends were 2 bases for V and 7 bases for J; bases not matched to a gene: 5. CDR3 in DNA: TGTGCCAGCAGCTTAAAATCAGGGGGAAATGAGCAGTTCTTC. It codes for CASSLKSGGNEQFF.

The chain recombines TRBV28 with TRBJ2-2; no clear D gene. Trimming removed 3 bases at V and 7 bases at J, with 9 bases between. Per the germline V gene, CDR1 is MDHEN and CDR2 is SYDVKM. The CDR3 totals 13 residues. As DNA, the CDR3 is TGTGCCAGCAGTTTTTACGGTGTCGGGGAGCTGTTTTTT. Residues: CASSFYGVGELFF.

V gene TRBV2 combines with J gene TRBJ2-7; 13 positions agree with TRBD2. With 5 bases clipped from V and 4 bases from J, the junction kept 5 bases outside the gene matches. Germline V gene sequence: CDR1 SNHLY, CDR2 FYNNEI. The CDR3 has 15 amino acids. The CDR3, as DNA: TGTGCCAGCAGTTTCAGACTAGCGGGGGGTTACGAGCAGTACTTC. This gives the protein CASSFRLAGGYEQYF.

The chain joins TRBV7-3 to TRBJ2-6; D perhaps matches TRBD1 (6 bases). V was clipped by 0 bases and J by 0 bases, with 21 bases between them. Germline lookup yields CDR1 SGHTA and CDR2 FQGTGA. The CDR3 contains 21 residues. The CDR3 region has the DNA TGTGCCAGCAGCTTAACTCCTCCTCAACAGGGTTTAGGCTCTGGGGCCAACGTCCTGACTTTC. Amino acids: CASSLTPPQQGLGSGANVLTF.

The table lists this clone with a few counts. The gene calls are TRBV28 and TRBJ2-5, with D perhaps matching TRBD1 (6 bases). This CDR3 region has 13 residues. The V gene's germline CDR1 is MDHEN and CDR2 SYDVKM. Trimming removed 3 bases from V and 1 base from J, with 6 bases in between. The CDR3 region has the DNA TGTGCCAGCAGTTTGGACAGCCAAGAGACCCAGTACTTC. It codes for CASSLDSQETQYF.

A note on this clone: Given a much more abundant clone one base away, this may be a read error. DNA for the CDR3: TGTGCCAGCAGTGAACCCGGGACAGGGGGCTACGAGCAGTACTTC. Translating it yields CASSEPGTGGYEQYF. The chain couples TRBV6-1 to TRBJ2-5, with 11 bases that match TRBD1. The end of the DNA is better explained by TRBJ2-7, so the J call may be wrong. Per germline, CDR1 MNHNS and CDR2 SASEGT. The CDR3 has 15 residues.

The chain's CDR3 is CASSQRAGASYEQYF. The CDR3 coding sequence is TGTGCCAGCAGCCAGCGAGCAGGGGCCTCCTACGAGCAGTACTTC. The V gene is TRBV4-2, the J gene TRBJ2-7, with a tentative D call TRBD1 (6 bases). Deletions cut 3 bases from V and 0 bases from J, with 12 bases between. CDR1 and CDR2 from the germline V gene are LGHNA and YNFKEQ. The CDR3 has 15 residues.

The rearrangement joins TRBV7-9 to TRBJ2-7; 10 bases line up with TRBD2. In germline, CDR1 is SEHNR, CDR2 FQNEAQ (reference sequence). CDR3 length: 15 residues. V lost 5 bases to trimming and J lost 3 bases; unmatched junction nucleotides: 7. Written as DNA, the CDR3 is TGTGCCAGCAGCCTCCCGGGACTAGCGAACTACGAGCAGTACTTC. Amino acids: CASSLPGLANYEQYF. Full variable domain (remainder filled in from reference TRBV7-9 and TRBJ2-7): DTGVSQNPRHKITKRGQNVTFRCDPISEHNRLYWYRQTLGQGPEFLTYFQNEAQLEKSRLLSDRFSAERPKGSFSTLEIQRTEQGDSAMYLCASSLPGLANYEQYFGPGTRLTVT.

This clone was seen more than once but under ten times. The chain recombines TRBV7-2 with TRBJ2-3, with 10 bases fitting TRBD1. The CDR3 length is 15 residues. Germline CDR1 reads SGHTA; CDR2 reads FQGNSA. Losses at the gene ends were 5 bases for V and 1 base for J; bases not matched to a gene: 3. CDR3: CASSPGTGGTDTQYF. CDR3 DNA sequence: TGTGCCAGCAGCCCTGGGACAGGGGGCACAGATACGCAGTATTTT.

The chain employs TRBV25-1 and TRBJ1-1; 8 nucleotides align to TRBD1. The CDR3 runs to 13 residues. Unmatched junction bases numbered 5, after V lost 7 bases and J lost 4 bases. Germline lookup yields CDR1 MGHDK and CDR2 SYGVNS. Written as DNA, the CDR3 is TGTGCCAGCATCGGCAGGGGGCTCACTGAAGCTTTCTTT. Residues: CASIGRGLTEAFF.

The rearrangement uses TRBV29-1 and TRBJ2-1; perhaps TRBD1 as D (6 bases). CDR1 and CDR2 from the germline V gene are SQVTM and ANQGSEA. V gave up 5 bases and J gave up 6 bases, with 11 bases separating them. The CDR3 runs 12 residues. In DNA form, the CDR3 reads TGCAGCGTTCGGCAGGGGATCAATGAGCAGTTCTTC. This gives the protein CSVRQGINEQFF.